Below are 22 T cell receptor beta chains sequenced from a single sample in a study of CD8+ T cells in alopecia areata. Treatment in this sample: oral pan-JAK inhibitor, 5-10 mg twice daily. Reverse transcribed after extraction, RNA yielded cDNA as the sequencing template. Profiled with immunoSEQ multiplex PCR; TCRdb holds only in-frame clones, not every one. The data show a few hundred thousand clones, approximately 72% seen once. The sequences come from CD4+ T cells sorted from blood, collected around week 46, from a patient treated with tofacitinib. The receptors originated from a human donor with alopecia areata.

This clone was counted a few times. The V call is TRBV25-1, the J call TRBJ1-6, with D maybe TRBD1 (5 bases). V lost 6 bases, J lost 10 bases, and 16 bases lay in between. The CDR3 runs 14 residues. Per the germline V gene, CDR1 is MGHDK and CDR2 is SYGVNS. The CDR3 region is CASSQGIITSPLHF. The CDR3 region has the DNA TGTGCCAGCAGCCAGGGTATTATCACGTCACCCCTCCACTTT.

CDR3 amino acids: CASSFPGTGAETQYF. CDR3 bases: TGCGCCAGCAGCTTCCCCGGGACAGGGGCCGAGACCCAGTACTTC. The chain uses TRBV5-1 and TRBJ2-5, with TRBD1 identical over 10 bases. The J segment lost 5 bases and the V segment lost 2 bases, leaving 6 bases of the junction unmatched. The CDR3 length is 15 residues. In germline, CDR1 is SGHRS, CDR2 YFSETQ.

The CDR3 sequence is CASTPTIGGNTEAFF. In DNA form, the CDR3 reads TGTGCCAGCACACCAACAATCGGGGGGAACACTGAAGCTTTCTTT. V usage is TRBV2 and J usage is TRBJ1-1, with D possibly TRBD1 on 5 matching bases. There are 15 residues in the CDR3. Germline V CDR1 and CDR2: SNHLY, FYNNEI. Trimming left V 7 bases short and J 1 base short, with 16 bases between.

In DNA, the CDR3 is TGTGCCAGCAGCGGAGGGGACTTACGGAGCCTCAATGAGCAGTTCTTC. Its translation: CASSGGDLRSLNEQFF. This sequence joins TRBV9 and TRBJ2-1, with D maybe TRBD2 (6 bases). Germline lookup yields CDR1 SGDLS and CDR2 YYNGEE. The V gene lost 3 bases and the J gene lost 6 bases, with 19 bases spanning the gap. This CDR3 has 16 residues.

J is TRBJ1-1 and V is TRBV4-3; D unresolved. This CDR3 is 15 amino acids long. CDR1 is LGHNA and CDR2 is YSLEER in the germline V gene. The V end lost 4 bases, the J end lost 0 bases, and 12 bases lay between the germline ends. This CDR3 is CASSRELGVNTEAFF. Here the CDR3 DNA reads TGCGCCAGCAGCCGAGAGCTTGGGGTGAACACTGAAGCTTTCTTT.

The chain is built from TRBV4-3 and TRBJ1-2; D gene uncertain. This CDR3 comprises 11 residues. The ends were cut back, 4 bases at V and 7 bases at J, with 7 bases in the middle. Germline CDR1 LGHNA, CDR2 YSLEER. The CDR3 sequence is CASSPLSGYTF. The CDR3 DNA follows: TGCGCCAGCAGCCCACTCTCTGGCTACACCTTC.

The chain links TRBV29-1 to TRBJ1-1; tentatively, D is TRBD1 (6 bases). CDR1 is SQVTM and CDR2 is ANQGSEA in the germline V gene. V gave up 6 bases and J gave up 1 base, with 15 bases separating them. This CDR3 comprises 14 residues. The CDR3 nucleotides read TGCAGCGTGACCCGGACAGCCACGAACACTGAAGCTTTCTTT. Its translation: CSVTRTATNTEAFF.

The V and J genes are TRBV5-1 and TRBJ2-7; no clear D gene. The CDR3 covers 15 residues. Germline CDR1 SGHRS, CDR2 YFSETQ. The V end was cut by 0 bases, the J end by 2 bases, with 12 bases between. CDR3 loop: CASSLGAVGTYEQYF. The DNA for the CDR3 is TGCGCCAGCAGCTTGGGCGCGGTCGGTACCTACGAGCAGTACTTC.

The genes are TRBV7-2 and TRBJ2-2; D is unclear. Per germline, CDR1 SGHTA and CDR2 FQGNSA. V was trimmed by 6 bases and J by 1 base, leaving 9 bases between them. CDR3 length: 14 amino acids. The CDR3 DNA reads TGTGCCAGCAGGGGCACCGGGAACACCGGGGAGCTGTTTTTT. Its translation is CASRGTGNTGELFF.

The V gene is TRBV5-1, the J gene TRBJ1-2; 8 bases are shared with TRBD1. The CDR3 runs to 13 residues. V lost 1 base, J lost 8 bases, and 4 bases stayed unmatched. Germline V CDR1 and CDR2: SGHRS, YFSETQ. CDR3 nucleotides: TGCGCCAGCAGCTTGAGGGACAGGAACGGCTACACCTTC. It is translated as CASSLRDRNGYTF.

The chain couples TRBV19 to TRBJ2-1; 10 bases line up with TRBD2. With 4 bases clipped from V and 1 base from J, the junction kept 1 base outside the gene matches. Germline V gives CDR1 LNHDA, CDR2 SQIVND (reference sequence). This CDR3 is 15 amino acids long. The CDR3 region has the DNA TGTGCCAGTAGTAAGACTAGCGGGTCCTACAATGAGCAGTTCTTC. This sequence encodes CASSKTSGSYNEQFF.

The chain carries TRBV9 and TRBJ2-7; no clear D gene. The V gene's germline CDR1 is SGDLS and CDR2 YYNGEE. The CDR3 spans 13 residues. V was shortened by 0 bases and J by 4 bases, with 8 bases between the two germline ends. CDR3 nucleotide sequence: TGTGCCAGCAGCGTAGCCCCCAATTACGAGCAGTACTTC. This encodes CASSVAPNYEQYF.

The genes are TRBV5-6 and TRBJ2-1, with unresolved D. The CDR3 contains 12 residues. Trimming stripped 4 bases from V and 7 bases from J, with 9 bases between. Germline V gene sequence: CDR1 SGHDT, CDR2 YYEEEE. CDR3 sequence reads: CASSIDKNEQFF. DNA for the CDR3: TGTGCCAGCAGCATAGACAAGAATGAGCAGTTCTTC.

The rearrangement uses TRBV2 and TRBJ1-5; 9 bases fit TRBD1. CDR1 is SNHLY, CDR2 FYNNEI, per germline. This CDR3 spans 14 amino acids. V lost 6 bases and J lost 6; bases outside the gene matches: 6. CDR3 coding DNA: TGTGCCAGCAGCTTCGGACAGGGGCGTCAGCCCCAGCATTTT. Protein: CASSFGQGRQPQHF.

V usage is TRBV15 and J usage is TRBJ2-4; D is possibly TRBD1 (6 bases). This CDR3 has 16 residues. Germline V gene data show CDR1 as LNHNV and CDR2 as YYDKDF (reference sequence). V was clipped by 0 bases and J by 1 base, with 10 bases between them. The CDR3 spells CATSRDTGPAKNIQYF. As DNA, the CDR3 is TGTGCCACCAGCAGAGATACAGGGCCGGCCAAAAACATTCAGTACTTC.

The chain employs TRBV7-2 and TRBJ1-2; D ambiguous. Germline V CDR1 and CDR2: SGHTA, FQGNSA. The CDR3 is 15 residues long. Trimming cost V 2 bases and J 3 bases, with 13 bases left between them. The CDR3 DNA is TGTGCCAGCAGCTTATATGCAGGAACGGACTATGGCTACACCTTC. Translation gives CASSLYAGTDYGYTF.

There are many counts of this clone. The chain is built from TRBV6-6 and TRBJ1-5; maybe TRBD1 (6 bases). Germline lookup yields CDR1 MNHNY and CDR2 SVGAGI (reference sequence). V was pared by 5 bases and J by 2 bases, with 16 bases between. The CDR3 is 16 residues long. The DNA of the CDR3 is TGTGCCAGCAGTACGGGGGCTGGGATAGGCAATCAGCCCCAGCATTTT. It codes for CASSTGAGIGNQPQHF.

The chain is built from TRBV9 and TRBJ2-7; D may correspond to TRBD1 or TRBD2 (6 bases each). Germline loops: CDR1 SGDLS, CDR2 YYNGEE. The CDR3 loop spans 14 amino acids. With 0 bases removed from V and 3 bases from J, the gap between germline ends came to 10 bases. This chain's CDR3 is CASSVGGGGYEQYF. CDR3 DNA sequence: TGTGCCAGCAGCGTAGGTGGAGGGGGCTACGAGCAGTACTTC.

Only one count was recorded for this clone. The CDR3 coding sequence is TGTGCCACCAGCAGAGGCCTTGAAGGGATTGAAGCTTTCTTT. Protein: CATSRGLEGIEAFF. This chain joins TRBV15 and TRBJ1-1, with no clear D. Trimming shortened V by 1 base and J by 7 bases, and 13 bases separated the two germline ends. The CDR3 is made up of 14 amino acids. CDR1 and CDR2 (germline): LNHNV, YYDKDF (reference sequence).

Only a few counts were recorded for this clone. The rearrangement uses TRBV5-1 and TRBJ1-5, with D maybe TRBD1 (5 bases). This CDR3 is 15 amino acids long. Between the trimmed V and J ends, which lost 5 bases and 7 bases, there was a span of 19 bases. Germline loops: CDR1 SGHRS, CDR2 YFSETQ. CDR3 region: CASRPSYRRRQPQHF. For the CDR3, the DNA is TGCGCCAGCAGGCCTAGCTACAGGAGACGACAGCCCCAGCATTTT.

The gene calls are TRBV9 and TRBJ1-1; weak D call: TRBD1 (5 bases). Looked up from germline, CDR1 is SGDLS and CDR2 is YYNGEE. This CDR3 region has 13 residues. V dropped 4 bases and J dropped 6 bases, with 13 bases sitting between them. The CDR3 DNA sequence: TGTGCCAGCAGCCTGGACACTGGCCCTGAAGCTTTCTTT. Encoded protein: CASSLDTGPEAFF. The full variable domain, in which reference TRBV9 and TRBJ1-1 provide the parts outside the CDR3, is DSGVTQTPKHLITATGQRVTLRCSPRSGDLSVYWYQQSLDQGLQFLIQYYNGEERAKGNILERFSAQQFPDLHSELNLSSLELGDSALYFCASSLDTGPEAFFGQGTRLTVV.

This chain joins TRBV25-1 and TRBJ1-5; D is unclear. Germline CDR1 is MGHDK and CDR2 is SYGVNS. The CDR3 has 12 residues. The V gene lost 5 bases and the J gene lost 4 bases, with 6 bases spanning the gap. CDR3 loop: CASSFANQPQHF. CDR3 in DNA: TGTGCCAGCAGTTTCGCTAATCAGCCCCAGCATTTT.